This T cell receptor beta chain was identified during a study of blood T cell repertoires in COVID-19. On the study more broadly: Samples representing acute and convalescent COVID-19 were sourced from the United States, Italy and Spain. Sample material is recorded as cDNA or gDNA derived from T cells, B-cell-depleted T cells, or PBMCs.

The repertoire was sequenced with immunoSEQ multiplex PCR; TCRdb's copy has only in-frame clones and lacks some. The profile covers some 160,000 clones, with approximately 91% appearing a single time and less than 2.5% taken by the ten largest. The clonotype was recovered from a man between 18 and 29 years old with acute or convalescent COVID-19. Sequenced material: peripheral blood.

The CDR3 reads CASSLGPQETQYF. The DNA of the CDR3 is TGCGCCAGCAGTCTCGGTCCACAAGAGACCCAGTACTTC. This chain joins TRBV10-2 and TRBJ2-5; D not certain. Trimming left V 5 bases short and J 2 bases short, with 9 bases between. Germline CDR1 is WSHSY and CDR2 is SAAADI. There are 13 residues in the CDR3.